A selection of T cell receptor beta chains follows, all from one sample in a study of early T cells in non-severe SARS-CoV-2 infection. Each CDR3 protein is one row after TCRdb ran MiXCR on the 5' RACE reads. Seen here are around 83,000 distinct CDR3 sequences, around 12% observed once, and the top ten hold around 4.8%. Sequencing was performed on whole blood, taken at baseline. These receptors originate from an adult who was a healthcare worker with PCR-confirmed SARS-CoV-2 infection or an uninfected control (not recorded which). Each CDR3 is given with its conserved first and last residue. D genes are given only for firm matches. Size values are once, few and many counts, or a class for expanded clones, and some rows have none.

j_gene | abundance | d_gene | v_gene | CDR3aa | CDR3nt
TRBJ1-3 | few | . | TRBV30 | CAQLQYSGNTIYF | TGTGCCCAACTCCAATACTCTGGAAACACCATATATTTT
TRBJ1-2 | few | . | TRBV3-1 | CASSQVAAHGYTF | TGTGCCAGCAGCCAAGTTGCGGCACATGGCTACACCTTC
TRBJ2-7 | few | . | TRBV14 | CASSQELQSSYEQYF | TGTGCCAGCAGCCAAGAGCTACAGAGCTCCTACGAGCAGTACTTC
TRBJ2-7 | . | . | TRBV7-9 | CASSLLLSYEQYF | TGTGCCAGCAGCTTACTACTTTCCTACGAGCAGTACTTC
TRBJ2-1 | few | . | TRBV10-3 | CAIRTWPEQFF | TGTGCCATCAGAACGTGGCCGGAGCAGTTCTTC
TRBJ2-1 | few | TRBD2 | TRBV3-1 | CASSRVLAGVSYNEQFF | TGTGCCAGCAGCCGAGTACTAGCGGGAGTCTCCTACAATGAGCAGTTCTTC
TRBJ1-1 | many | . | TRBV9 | CASSPTGIHGSTEAFF | TGTGCCAGCAGCCCAACAGGAATACACGGTTCCACTGAAGCTTTCTTT
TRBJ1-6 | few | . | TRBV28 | CASNHGTVYNSPLHF | TGTGCCAGCAACCACGGGACCGTTTATAATTCACCCCTCCACTTT
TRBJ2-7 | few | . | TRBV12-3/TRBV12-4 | CASSLGTIAGGEQYF | TGTGCCAGCAGTTTAGGCACCATTGCTGGGGGAGAGCAGTACTTC
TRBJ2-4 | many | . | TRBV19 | CASKGGNIQYF | TGTGCCAGTAAAGGGGGGAACATTCAGTACTTC
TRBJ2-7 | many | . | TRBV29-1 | CSVTGGRGFNEQYF | TGCAGCGTGACCGGGGGCAGGGGATTCAACGAGCAGTACTTC
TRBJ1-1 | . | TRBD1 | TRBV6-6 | CASSKGQKNTEAFF | TGTGCCAGCAGCAAGGGACAGAAGAACACTGAAGCTTTCTTT
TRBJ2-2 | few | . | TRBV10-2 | CASRTPGLQGAGELFF | TGCGCCAGCAGGACCCCAGGGTTGCAGGGCGCCGGGGAGCTGTTTTTT
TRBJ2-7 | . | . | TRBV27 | CASSNLGPYEQYF | TGTGCCAGCAGCAACCTTGGACCTTACGAGCAGTACTTC
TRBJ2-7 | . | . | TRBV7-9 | CASSPDRGGIYEQYF | TGTGCCAGCAGCCCTGACAGGGGAGGGATCTACGAGCAGTACTTC
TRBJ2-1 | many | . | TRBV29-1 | CSVEGWSYNEQFF | TGCAGCGTTGAGGGTTGGTCCTACAATGAGCAGTTCTTC
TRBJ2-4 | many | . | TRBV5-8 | CASSLGTAYKNIQYF | TGTGCCAGCAGCTTGGGGACAGCGTACAAAAACATTCAGTACTTC
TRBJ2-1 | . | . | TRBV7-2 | CASSSGGQSYNEQFF | TGTGCCAGCAGCTCGGGGGGACAGTCCTACAATGAGCAGTTCTTC
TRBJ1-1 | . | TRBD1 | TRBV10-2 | CASSGRTGQTEAFF | TGCGCCAGCAGTGGGAGGACAGGGCAGACTGAAGCTTTCTTT
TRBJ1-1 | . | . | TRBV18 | CASSPVRPDEAFF | TGTGCCAGCTCACCTGTAAGGCCTGATGAAGCTTTCTTT
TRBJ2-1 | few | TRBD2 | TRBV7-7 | CASSLESGGRTTYNEQFF | TGTGCTAGCAGCTTAGAGTCTGGCGGGAGAACCACCTACAATGAGCAGTTCTTC
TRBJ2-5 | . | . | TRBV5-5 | CASSPRPGTGSRQETQYF | TGTGCCAGCAGCCCACGCCCCGGCACAGGGTCTCGGCAAGAGACCCAGTACTTC
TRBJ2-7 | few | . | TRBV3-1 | CASSRLGSTYEQYF | TGTGCCAGCAGCCGGCTGGGGAGCACCTACGAGCAGTACTTC
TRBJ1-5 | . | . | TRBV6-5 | CASRLDINSNQPQHF | TGTGCCAGCAGACTGGACATAAATAGCAATCAGCCCCAGCATTTT
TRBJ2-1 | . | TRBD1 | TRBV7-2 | CASFSAGGSYNEQFF | TGTGCCAGCTTTAGTGCAGGGGGCTCCTACAATGAGCAGTTCTTC
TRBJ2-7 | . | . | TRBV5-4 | CASSPGTVEGSYEQYF | TGTGCCAGCAGCCCCGGGACGGTGGAGGGCTCCTACGAGCAGTACTTC
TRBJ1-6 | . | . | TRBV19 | CASSPPFGLAKNSPLHF | TGTGCCAGTAGTCCCCCTTTCGGGCTTGCCAAAAATTCACCCCTCCACTTT
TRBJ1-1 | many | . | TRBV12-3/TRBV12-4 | CASSLVQGGTEAFF | TGTGCCAGCAGTTTGGTCCAGGGCGGCACTGAAGCTTTCTTT
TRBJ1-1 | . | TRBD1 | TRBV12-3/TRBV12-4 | CASTLMGQLEAFF | TGTGCCAGCACCTTGATGGGACAGCTTGAAGCTTTCTTT